The TCR beta chain described here comes from a study of OX40 agonist ivuxolimab in advanced cancers. Study as a whole: People in dose escalation had one of these cancers: hepatocellular carcinoma, melanoma, renal cell or head and neck cancer.

The CDR3 is 16 residues long. The germline V gene has CDR1 MGHRA and CDR2 YSYEKL. V shed 0 bases and J shed 3 bases, with 11 bases lying between them. The assay was immunoSEQ multiplex PCR, and TCRdb's table has in-frame clones only and misses some. The table has roughly 76,000 clones, about nine tenths seen once; the top ten hold about 4%. Concerning this clone itself: What it binds is unknown.

Points from the study as a whole: By week 6 at 0.1 to 3.0 mg/kg, blood CD4+ and CD8+ T cells had expanded clonally. Expanded clones belonging to CD8+ T cells outnumbered, on average, those of CD4+. Not determined was the antigen specificity of the expanded peripheral T cells.

This receptor was taken from an adult with an advanced solid tumor such as melanoma, head and neck, liver or kidney cancer. Sequencing used CD4+ or CD8+ T cells sorted from blood, obtained in a trial of the OX40 agonist ivuxolimab. V gene TRBV4-1 combines with J gene TRBJ1-4; unclear D gene. CDR3 nucleotides: TGCGCCAGCAGCCAAGATGGTCGGACCCCTAATGAAAAACTGTTTTTT. Translating gives CASSQDGRTPNEKLFF.